Given below is one TCR beta chain in context. This specimen belongs to a study of blood T cell repertoires in COVID-19. On the study more broadly: Both acute and convalescent COVID-19 samples were obtained from the United States, Italy and Spain. PBMCs, B-cell-depleted T cells, or T cells provided the cDNA or gDNA that made up the material.

In the original processing: Estimation of nucleated cell counts relied on the amplification of reference gene primers. Clones were sequenced by immunoSEQ multiplex PCR, and TCRdb holds only the in-frame ones, with some missing. V and J calls and clone size are given by that table; D and trimming were obtained from the DNA. The data show about 200,000 clones, about nine tenths seen once. V gave up 7 bases and J gave up 4 bases, with 13 bases separating them. This CDR3 contains 13 residues. Looked up from germline, CDR1 is MNHEY and CDR2 is SVGAGI. Sequencing was done on a sample of peripheral blood. This TCR was sampled from a woman aged 45-65 years with acute or convalescent COVID-19. The chain recombines TRBV6-5 with TRBJ1-2; D not resolved. CDR3 region: CASTQDTIYGYTF. CDR3 nucleotide sequence: TGTGCCAGCACTCAAGACACGATCTATGGCTACACCTTC.